This T cell receptor (beta chain) was obtained from a study of cytomegalovirus exposure and HLA in healthy donors. Study-wide background: The roughly 700 first-cohort repertoires shared a platform with the 130 or so validation repertoires, as reported in a later analysis.

The study, taken as a whole, reports: The study listed approximately 170 cytomegalovirus-associated TCR beta chains. The majority of TCR sequences were rare, yet some public TCRs appeared in many donors. Subsequent analysis found a tendency for first-cohort TCR clusters to co-occur within the approximately 130 validation repertoires.

Clones were sequenced by immunoSEQ multiplex PCR, and TCRdb holds only the in-frame ones, with some missing. There are approximately 200,000 clones in the sample; around 88% occur only once, and over 2.5% lies in the top ten. To note about this clone: Its specificity is unknown.

CDR3 size: 16 residues. Germline loops: CDR1 MNHNY, CDR2 SVGAGI (reference sequence). Trimming removed 2 bases from V and 0 bases from J, with 11 bases in between. Sequenced: PBMCs. The clonotype was recovered from a woman aged 18-29 years in good health and CMV-seronegative. The chain employs TRBV6-6 and TRBJ2-4, with D possibly being TRBD2 (5 bases). The CDR3 is CASSYRAGLAKNIQYF. In DNA form, the CDR3 reads TGTGCCAGCAGTTACAGGGCGGGCCTAGCCAAAAACATTCAGTACTTC.